One TCR beta chain is described in this entry. Its antigen is not known. These data originate in a study of STAT5B mutations in CD4+ large granular lymphocyte leukemia. General study results and limits: Approximately 25% of private leukemic clonotypes occurred rarely in other patients' non-leukemic repertoires. Compared with healthy controls (2/35), patient top clones favored TRBV06 (8/27).

TCRdb's copy holds only in-frame clones and misses some; the assay was immunoSEQ multiplex PCR. This table has 4,300 or so clones, around four fifths appearing once. Between the trimmed V and J ends, which lost 5 bases and 8 bases, there was a span of 12 bases. This CDR3 is built from 12 residues. Germline V CDR1 and CDR2: SQVTM, ANQGSEA. The sample consisted of PBMCs. The gene calls are TRBV29-1 and TRBJ1-4; D might be TRBD1 (5 bases). The TCR comes from a man between 65 and 79 years old with CD4+ T-cell large granular lymphocyte leukemia. Here the CDR3 reads CSVPSRGEKLFF. The CDR3 nucleotides are TGCAGCGTTCCTTCAAGGGGAGAAAAACTGTTTTTT.